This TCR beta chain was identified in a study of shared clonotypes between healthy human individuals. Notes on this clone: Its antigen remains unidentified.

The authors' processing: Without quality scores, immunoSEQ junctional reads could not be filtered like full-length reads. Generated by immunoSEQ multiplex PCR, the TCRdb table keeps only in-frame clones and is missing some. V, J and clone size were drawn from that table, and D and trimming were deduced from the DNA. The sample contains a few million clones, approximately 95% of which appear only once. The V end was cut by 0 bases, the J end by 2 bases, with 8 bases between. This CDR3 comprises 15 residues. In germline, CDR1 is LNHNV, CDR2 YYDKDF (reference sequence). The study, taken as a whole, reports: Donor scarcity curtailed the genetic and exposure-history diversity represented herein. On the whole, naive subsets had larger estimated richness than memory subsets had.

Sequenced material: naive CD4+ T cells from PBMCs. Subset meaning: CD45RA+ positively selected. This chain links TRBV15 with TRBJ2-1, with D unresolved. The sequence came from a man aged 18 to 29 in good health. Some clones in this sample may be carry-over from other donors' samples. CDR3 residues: CATSRDTPTYNEQFF. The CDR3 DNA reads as TGTGCCACCAGCAGAGATACCCCCACCTACAATGAGCAGTTCTTC.